The following is a TCR beta chain sequence with its context. While infection was still active, Seattle patients were enrolled and then followed longitudinally. The CDR3 runs 14 residues. The germline V gene encodes CDR1 MNHEY and CDR2 SMNVEV (reference sequence). Trimming removed 3 bases at V and 0 bases at J, with 8 bases between. The data belong to a study of blood T cell repertoires in COVID-19. Study-level background: Acute and convalescent COVID-19 samples came from the United States, Italy and Spain. From T cells, B-cell-depleted T cells, or PBMCs came the material, which was cDNA or gDNA.

In the original workflow: The authors estimated nucleated cell counts from reference gene primer amplification. The table came from immunoSEQ multiplex PCR; TCRdb's copy has only in-frame clones and leaves some out. The V and J calls and the clone size are those of that table, but D and trimming were determined from the DNA. The data contain about 12,000 clones, 71% of them singletons. The receptor was derived from a man between 60 and 70 years old with COVID-19, enrolled during active disease. The chain combines TRBV27 with TRBJ1-1; D is unclear. Sequenced material: peripheral blood. CDR3 loop: CASSFMRMNTEAFF. CDR3 nucleotide sequence: TGTGCCAGCAGTTTTATGCGGATGAACACTGAAGCTTTCTTT.